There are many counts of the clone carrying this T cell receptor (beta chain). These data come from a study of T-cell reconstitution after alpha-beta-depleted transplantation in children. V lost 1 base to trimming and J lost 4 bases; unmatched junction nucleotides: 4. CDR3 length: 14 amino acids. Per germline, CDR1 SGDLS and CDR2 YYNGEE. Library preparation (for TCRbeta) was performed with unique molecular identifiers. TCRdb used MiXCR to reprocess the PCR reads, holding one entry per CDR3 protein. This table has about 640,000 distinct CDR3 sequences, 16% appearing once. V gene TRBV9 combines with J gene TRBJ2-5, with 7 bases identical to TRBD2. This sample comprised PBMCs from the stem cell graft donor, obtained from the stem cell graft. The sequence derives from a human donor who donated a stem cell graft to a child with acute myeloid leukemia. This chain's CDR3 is CASSVPPSGETQYF. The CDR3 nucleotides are TGTGCCAGCAGCGTACCCCCTAGCGGAGAGACCCAGTACTTC.